This is a list of T cell receptor beta chains from one sample in a study of regulatory T cells in long-lasting Graves disease. MiXCR, run by TCRdb on the multiplex PCR reads, gives a single entry per CDR3 protein. The sample records some 320,000 distinct CDR3 sequences, roughly 18% being singletons. Specimen: peripheral blood mononuclear cells (PBMCs), collected at new diagnosis, from a patient treated with antithyroid drugs. These receptors all stem from a female donor with Graves disease. Both conserved end residues are part of each CDR3. D genes are given only for firm matches. A clone size is listed for some rows: how often the clone was seen (once, few, many), or a class if it is expanded.

D	size	V	J	CDR3
-	-	TRBV30	TRBJ1-1	CAWGVGGTEAFF
TRBD1	many	TRBV28	TRBJ1-2	CASSLWAGQGSNYGYTF
TRBD1	many	TRBV28	TRBJ2-1	CASTRRTGLNEQFF
-	many	TRBV12-3/TRBV12-4	TRBJ2-5	CASSPRRAGETQYF
-	-	TRBV6-5	TRBJ1-4	CASSYSPGAHEKLFF
-	many	TRBV9	TRBJ1-1	CASSVDPGARAEAFF
TRBD1	many	TRBV6-1	TRBJ1-6	CASSQNRDRGSPLHF
TRBD1	-	TRBV7-9	TRBJ1-3	CASSTWDSSSGNTIYF
-	many	TRBV28	TRBJ2-7	CASTLALTYEQYF
TRBD2	-	TRBV6-4	TRBJ2-7	CASRGPLGTSGEHF
TRBD2	-	TRBV20-1	TRBJ2-5	CSAGTSGSRFF
TRBD1	many	TRBV19	TRBJ2-2	CASSQPGQGGYTGELFF
-	many	TRBV24-1	TRBJ2-5	CATSDRLTGRGETQYF
-	many	TRBV12-3/TRBV12-4	TRBJ2-1	CASSFVIGSVYFF
-	-	TRBV3-1	TRBJ1-5	CASSQDNRALQPQHF
-	many	TRBV12-3/TRBV12-4	TRBJ2-7	CASSLDGARSYEQYF
TRBD2	-	TRBV5-1	TRBJ2-7	CASSVVAGNYEQYF
-	many	TRBV11-1	TRBJ2-1	CASSFSRTGNEQFF
-	-	TRBV7-8	TRBJ2-7	CASSLEAWGAGGSSYEQYF
-	-	TRBV5-1	TRBJ2-2	CASNLGGVNTGELFF
-	-	TRBV7-7	TRBJ1-4	CASSSRQINEKLFF
-	-	TRBV6-1	TRBJ2-3	CASRTGRRAPSTDTQYF
-	many	TRBV11-3	TRBJ2-1	CASSSEGRLEQFF
-	-	TRBV5-6	TRBJ1-2	CASSRLAGSGYTF
-	many	TRBV12-3/TRBV12-4	TRBJ1-2	CASRVDASDGYTF
TRBD1	many	TRBV24-1	TRBJ1-3	CATSATGVLGNTIYF
-	many	TRBV10-3	TRBJ2-7	CAIKSTEGSYEQYF
TRBD2	many	TRBV2	TRBJ2-5	CASSGRDAGEDF
-	many	TRBV3-1	TRBJ1-2	CASSQVGGYDYGYTF
TRBD1	-	TRBV6-2/TRBV6-3	TRBJ1-2	CASGGDRKNYGYTF
-	many	TRBV30	TRBJ1-2	CAWSARGRYGYTF
TRBD2	many	TRBV7-3	TRBJ2-2	CASSPISGSAGELFF
-	many	TRBV12-3/TRBV12-4	TRBJ1-1	CASSPHDRPDTEAFF
-	few	TRBV6-1	TRBJ2-1	CASSGTLSMVF
-	many	TRBV2	TRBJ2-5	CASKGLRGETQYF
TRBD2	few	TRBV6-1	TRBJ2-4	CASIVSGSNIQYF
-	many	TRBV12-3/TRBV12-4	TRBJ2-7	CASSLRGATYEQYF
TRBD1	many	TRBV10-3	TRBJ1-1	CASFTLRTGGTGEAFF
-	many	TRBV28	TRBJ1-1	CASSLSGRGNTEAFF
TRBD2	few	TRBV4-2	TRBJ2-7	CASSQDTPSGRREQYF
TRBD1	many	TRBV12-3/TRBV12-4	TRBJ2-7	CASSGTGRVYEQYF
-	-	TRBV29-1	TRBJ2-7	CSVEVGQKGPYEQYF
-	many	TRBV5-1	TRBJ2-6	CASSLGTRPSGANVLTF
TRBD2	many	TRBV10-2	TRBJ2-3	CASLGRRGLAGHTDTQYF
-	many	TRBV6-5	TRBJ2-7	CASSYSGSYEQYF
TRBD1	many	TRBV12-5	TRBJ1-2	CASASTGGLNGYTF
-	few	TRBV20-1	TRBJ2-3	CSAPQSGRTDTQYF
-	many	TRBV12-3/TRBV12-4	-	CASSLIRLGAETQYF
-	many	TRBV29-1	TRBJ1-3	CSVETGSGNTIYF